This TCR beta chain was identified during a study of identical twins. Study findings and constraints: Models underestimated how often monozygotic twins shared out-of-frame TCR alpha. Beta out-of-frame sequences displayed a weaker excess of sharing between twins.

This CDR3 is 13 amino acids long. The germline gives CDR1 SEHNR, CDR2 FQNEAQ (reference sequence). With 6 bases removed from V and 3 bases from J, the gap between germline ends came to 9 bases. Template switching supplied a universal primer site; unique molecular identifiers were carried on the cDNA. MiXCR was run by TCRdb on the 5' RACE reads, yielding one entry per CDR3 protein. This sample has about 890,000 distinct CDR3 sequences, with about 12% found just once. This clonotype was seen at least ten times. Antigen specificity is unknown. These sequences were also reported in another study, on yellow fever vaccine responses in identical twins.

This sequence originates from a woman between 18 and 29 years old in good health. The rearrangement links TRBV7-9 to TRBJ1-5, with a weak D call TRBD1 (5 bases). Sequencing was performed on PBMCs. The CDR3, as DNA: TGTGCCAGCAGAAGACAGATCAATCAGCCCCAGCATTTT. Translated: CASRRQINQPQHF.